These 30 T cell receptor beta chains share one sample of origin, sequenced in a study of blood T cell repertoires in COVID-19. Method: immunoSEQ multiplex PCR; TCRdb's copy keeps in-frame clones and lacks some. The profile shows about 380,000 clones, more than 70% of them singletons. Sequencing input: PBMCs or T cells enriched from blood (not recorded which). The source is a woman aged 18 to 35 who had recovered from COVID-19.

CDR3 protein: CASSLWQGDQPQHF. DNA of the CDR3: TGTGCCAGCAGTTTATGGCAGGGCGATCAGCCCCAGCATTTT. The V and J genes are TRBV27 and TRBJ1-5; possible D gene TRBD1, 5 bases. Germline V CDR1 and CDR2: MNHEY, SMNVEV (reference sequence). Trimming took 1 base from V and 5 from J, leaving 9 bases between them. The CDR3 extends over 14 amino acids.

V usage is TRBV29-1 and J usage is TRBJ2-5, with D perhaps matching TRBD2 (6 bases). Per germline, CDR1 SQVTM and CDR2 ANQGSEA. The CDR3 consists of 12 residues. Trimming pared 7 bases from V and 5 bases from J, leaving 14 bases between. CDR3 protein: CSGLGGGETQYF. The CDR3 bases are TGCAGCGGCCTGGGGGGAGGTGAGACCCAGTACTTC.

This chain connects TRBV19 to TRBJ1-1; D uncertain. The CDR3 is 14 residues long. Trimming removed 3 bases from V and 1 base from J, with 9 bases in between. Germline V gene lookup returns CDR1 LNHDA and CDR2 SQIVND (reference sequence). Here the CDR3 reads CASSIGPQNTEAFF. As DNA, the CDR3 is TGTGCCAGTAGTATTGGCCCCCAGAACACTGAAGCTTTCTTT.

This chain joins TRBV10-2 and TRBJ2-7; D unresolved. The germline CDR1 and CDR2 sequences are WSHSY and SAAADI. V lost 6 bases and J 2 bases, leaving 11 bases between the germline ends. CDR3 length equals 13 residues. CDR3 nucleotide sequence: TGCGCCAGCAGCGGGTACCCTACCTACGAGCAGTACTTC. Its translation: CASSGYPTYEQYF.

CDR3 DNA sequence: TGTGCCAGCAGTTTGGACAGAAAATTCCTCTATGGCTACACCTTC. This codes for CASSLDRKFLYGYTF. The V and J genes are TRBV27 and TRBJ1-2; possibly TRBD1 for D (6 bases). Germline V lookup: CDR1 MNHEY, CDR2 SMNVEV (reference sequence). The CDR3 extends over 15 amino acids. The V end was cut by 3 bases, the J end by 4 bases, with 15 bases between.

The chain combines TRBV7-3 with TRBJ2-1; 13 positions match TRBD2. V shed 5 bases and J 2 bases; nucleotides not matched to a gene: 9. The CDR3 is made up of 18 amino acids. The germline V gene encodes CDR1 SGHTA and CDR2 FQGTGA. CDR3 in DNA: TGTGCCAGCAGCCCAAGAGGACTAGCGGGGGCCCCCTACAATGAGCAGTTCTTC. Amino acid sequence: CASSPRGLAGAPYNEQFF.

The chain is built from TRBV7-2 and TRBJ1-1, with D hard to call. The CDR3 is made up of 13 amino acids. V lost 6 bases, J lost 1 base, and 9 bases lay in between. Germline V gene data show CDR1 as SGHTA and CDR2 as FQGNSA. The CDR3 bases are TGTGCCAGCAGAACACAGAGGAACACTGAAGCTTTCTTT. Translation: CASRTQRNTEAFF.

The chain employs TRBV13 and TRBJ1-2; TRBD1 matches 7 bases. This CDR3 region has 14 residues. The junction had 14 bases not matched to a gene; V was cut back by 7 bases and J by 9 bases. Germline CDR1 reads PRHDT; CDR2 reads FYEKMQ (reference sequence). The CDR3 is CASNIGGGPDSYTF. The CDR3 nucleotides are TGTGCCAGCAACATAGGGGGCGGGCCCGATAGCTACACCTTC.

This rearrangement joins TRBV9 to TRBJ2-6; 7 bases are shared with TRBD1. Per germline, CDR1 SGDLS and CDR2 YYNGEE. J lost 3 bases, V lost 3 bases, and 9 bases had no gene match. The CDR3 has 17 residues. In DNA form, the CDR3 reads TGTGCCAGCAGCGAACACTTACAGGGGTATGGGGCCAACGTCCTGACTTTC. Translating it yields CASSEHLQGYGANVLTF.

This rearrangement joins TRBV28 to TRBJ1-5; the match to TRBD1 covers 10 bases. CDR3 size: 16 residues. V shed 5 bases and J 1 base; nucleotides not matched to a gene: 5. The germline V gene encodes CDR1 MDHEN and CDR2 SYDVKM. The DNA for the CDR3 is TGTGCCAGCAGTCCGCGGGACAGGGGAAGCAATCAGCCCCAGCATTTT. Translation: CASSPRDRGSNQPQHF.

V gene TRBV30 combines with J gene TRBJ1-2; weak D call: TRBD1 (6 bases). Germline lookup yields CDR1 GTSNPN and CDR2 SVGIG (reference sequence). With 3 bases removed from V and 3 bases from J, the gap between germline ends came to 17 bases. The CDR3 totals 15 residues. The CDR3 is CAWRLEGGHDYGYTF. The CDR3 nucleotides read TGTGCCTGGAGACTGGAGGGGGGGCACGACTATGGCTACACCTTC.

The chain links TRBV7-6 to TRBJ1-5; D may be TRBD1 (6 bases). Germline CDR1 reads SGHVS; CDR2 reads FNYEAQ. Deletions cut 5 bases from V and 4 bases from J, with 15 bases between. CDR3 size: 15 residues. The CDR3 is CASSPSPQGNQPQHF. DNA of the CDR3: TGTGCCAGCAGCCCGTCCCCACAGGGAAATCAGCCCCAGCATTTT.

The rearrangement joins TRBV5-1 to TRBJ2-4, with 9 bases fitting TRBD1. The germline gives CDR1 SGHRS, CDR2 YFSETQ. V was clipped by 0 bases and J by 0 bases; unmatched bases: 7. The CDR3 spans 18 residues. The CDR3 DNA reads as TGCGCCAGCAGCTTGGCACAAGACAGGGGGATAGCCAAAAACATTCAGTACTTC. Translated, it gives CASSLAQDRGIAKNIQYF. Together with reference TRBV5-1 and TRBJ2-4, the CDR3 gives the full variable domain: KAGVTQTPRYLIKTRGQQVTLSCSPISGHRSVSWYQQTPGQGLQFLFEYFSETQRNKGNFPGRFSGRQFSNSRSEMNVSTLELGDSALYLCASSLAQDRGIAKNIQYFGAGTRLSVL.

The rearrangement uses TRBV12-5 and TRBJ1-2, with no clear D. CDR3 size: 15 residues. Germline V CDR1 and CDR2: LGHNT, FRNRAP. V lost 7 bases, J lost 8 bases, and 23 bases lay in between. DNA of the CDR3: TGTGCTAGTGCTAGGGAGGGCCCCACTTGGCGAGGCTACACCTTC. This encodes CASAREGPTWRGYTF.

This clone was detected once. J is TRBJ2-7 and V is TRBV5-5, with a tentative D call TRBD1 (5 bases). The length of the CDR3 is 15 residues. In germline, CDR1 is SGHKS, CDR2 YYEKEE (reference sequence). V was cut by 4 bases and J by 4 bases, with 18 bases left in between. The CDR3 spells CASSPIPRTSYEQYF. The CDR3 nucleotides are TGTGCCAGCAGCCCGATACCGCGGACATCGTACGAGCAGTACTTC.

The CDR3 DNA sequence: TGTGCCAGCAGTTATTCGAACCGAGACTATGGCTACACCTTC. Residues: CASSYSNRDYGYTF. This rearrangement joins TRBV28 to TRBJ1-2, with D uncertain. Trimming left V 4 bases short and J 3 bases short, with 12 bases between. The CDR3 has 14 residues. Germline assignment: CDR1 MDHEN and CDR2 SYDVKM.

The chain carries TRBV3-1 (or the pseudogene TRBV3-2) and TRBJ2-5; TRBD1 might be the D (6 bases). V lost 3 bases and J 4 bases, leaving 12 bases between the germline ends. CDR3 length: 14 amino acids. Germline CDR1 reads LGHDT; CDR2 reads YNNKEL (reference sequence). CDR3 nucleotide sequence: TGTGCCAGCAGCCACCTCCCGGACAGAGAGACCCAGTACTTC. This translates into CASSHLPDRETQYF.

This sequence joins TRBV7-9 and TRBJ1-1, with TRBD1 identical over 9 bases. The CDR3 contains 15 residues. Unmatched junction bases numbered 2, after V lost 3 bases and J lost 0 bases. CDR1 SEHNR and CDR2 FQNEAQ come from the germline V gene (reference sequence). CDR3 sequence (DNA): TGTGCCAGCAGCTTTGGGGACAGGGTGAACACTGAAGCTTTCTTT. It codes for CASSFGDRVNTEAFF.

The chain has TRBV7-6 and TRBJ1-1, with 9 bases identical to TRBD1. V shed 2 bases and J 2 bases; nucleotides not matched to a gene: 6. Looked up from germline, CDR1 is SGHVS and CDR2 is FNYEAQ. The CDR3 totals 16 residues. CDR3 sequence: CASSLISGQGNTEAFF. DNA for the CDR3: TGTGCCAGCAGCTTAATATCGGGACAGGGAAACACTGAAGCTTTCTTT.

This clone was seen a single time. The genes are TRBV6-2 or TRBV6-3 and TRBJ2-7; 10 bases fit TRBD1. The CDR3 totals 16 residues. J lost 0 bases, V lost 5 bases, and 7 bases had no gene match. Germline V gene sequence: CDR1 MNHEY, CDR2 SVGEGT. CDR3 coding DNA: TGTGCCAGCAGTGGCCGGGACAGGGGTATCTCCTACGAGCAGTACTTC. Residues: CASSGRDRGISYEQYF.

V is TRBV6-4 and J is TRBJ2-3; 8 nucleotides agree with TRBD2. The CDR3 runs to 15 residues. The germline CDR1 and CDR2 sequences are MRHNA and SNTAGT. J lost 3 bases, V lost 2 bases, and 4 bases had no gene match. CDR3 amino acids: CASSDGGGWTDTQYF. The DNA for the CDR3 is TGTGCCAGCAGTGACGGCGGGGGGTGGACAGATACGCAGTATTTT.

CDR3 nucleotide sequence: TGTGCCTGGAGTTTGGGGACAGGGGGCGATCAGCCCCAGCATTTT. It is translated as CAWSLGTGGDQPQHF. The chain carries TRBV30 and TRBJ1-5; 12 nucleotides agree with TRBD1. Losses at the gene ends were 2 bases for V and 5 bases for J; bases not matched to a gene: 4. Germline loops: CDR1 GTSNPN, CDR2 SVGIG (reference sequence). The CDR3 has 15 residues.

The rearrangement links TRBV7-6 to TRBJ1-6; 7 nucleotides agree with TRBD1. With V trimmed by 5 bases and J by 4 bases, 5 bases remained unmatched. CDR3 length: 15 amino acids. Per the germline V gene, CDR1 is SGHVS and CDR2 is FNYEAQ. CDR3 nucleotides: TGTGCCAGCAGCGTGGGGACAGATTATAATTCACCCCTCCACTTT. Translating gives CASSVGTDYNSPLHF.

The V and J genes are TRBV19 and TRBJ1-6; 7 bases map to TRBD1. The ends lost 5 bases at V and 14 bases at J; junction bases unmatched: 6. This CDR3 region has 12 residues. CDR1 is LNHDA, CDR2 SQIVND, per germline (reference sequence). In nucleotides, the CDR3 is TGTGCCAGTAGTGTACAGGGGTTCACCCTCCACTTT. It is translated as CASSVQGFTLHF.

CDR3 DNA: TGTGCCAGCAGCCAAAGCTCGCTTCGGGGCATTCAGTACTTC. This sequence encodes CASSQSSLRGIQYF. The rearrangement uses TRBV14 and TRBJ2-4; TRBD2 is a possible D gene (5 bases). In germline, CDR1 is SGHDN, CDR2 FVKESK. The CDR3 has 14 amino acids. With 2 bases removed from V and 9 bases from J, the gap between germline ends came to 14 bases.

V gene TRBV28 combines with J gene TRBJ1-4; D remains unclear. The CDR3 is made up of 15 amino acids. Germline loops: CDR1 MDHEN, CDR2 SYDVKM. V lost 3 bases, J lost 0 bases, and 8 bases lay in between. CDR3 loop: CASSFSEATNEKLFF. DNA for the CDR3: TGTGCCAGCAGTTTTTCTGAGGCAACTAATGAAAAACTGTTTTTT.

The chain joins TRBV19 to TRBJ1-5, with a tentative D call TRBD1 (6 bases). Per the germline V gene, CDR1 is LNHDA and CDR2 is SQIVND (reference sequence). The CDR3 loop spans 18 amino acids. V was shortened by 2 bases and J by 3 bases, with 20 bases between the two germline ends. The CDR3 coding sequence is TGTGCCAGTAGTATATTTTATCTAAACAGGGTTGTCAATCAGCCCCAGCATTTT. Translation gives CASSIFYLNRVVNQPQHF.

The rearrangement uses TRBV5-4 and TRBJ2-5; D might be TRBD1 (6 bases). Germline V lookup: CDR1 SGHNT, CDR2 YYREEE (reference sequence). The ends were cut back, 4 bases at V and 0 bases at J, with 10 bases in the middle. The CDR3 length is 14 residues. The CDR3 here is CASSMDSHQETQYF. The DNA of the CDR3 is TGTGCCAGCAGCATGGACAGTCACCAAGAGACCCAGTACTTC.

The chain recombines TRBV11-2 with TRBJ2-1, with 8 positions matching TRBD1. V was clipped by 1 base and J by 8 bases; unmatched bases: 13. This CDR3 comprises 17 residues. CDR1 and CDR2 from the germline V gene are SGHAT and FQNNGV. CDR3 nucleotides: TGTGCCAGCAGCTTAGTCCAACCCGGGACAGGTATTGATGAGCAGTTCTTC. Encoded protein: CASSLVQPGTGIDEQFF.

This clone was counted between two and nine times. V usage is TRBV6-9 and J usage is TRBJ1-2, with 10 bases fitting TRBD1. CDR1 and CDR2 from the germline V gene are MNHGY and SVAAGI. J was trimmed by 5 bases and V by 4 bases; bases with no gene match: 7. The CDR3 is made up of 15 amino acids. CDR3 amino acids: CASSWWTGGNYGYTF. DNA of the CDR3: TGTGCCAGCAGTTGGTGGACAGGGGGTAATTATGGCTACACCTTC.